The 32 T cell receptor beta chains below come from one sample, sequenced in a study of T cell responses to AZD1222 COVID-19 vaccine. TCRdb's copy holds only in-frame clones and misses some; the assay was immunoSEQ multiplex PCR. The data contain 160,000 or so clones, roughly nine tenths of them singletons. Sequenced here: peripheral blood, sampled on day 0 of AZD1222 vaccination. The origin of the receptors is an adult in good health.

J is TRBJ2-2 and V is TRBV18; 8 bases map to TRBD1. Germline assignment: CDR1 KGHSH and CDR2 LQKENI. Trimming took 3 bases from V and 6 from J; bases not matched to a gene: 3. This CDR3 has 14 residues. CDR3 sequence: CASSPGQGSGELFF. For the CDR3, the DNA is TGTGCCAGCTCACCTGGACAGGGCTCCGGGGAGCTGTTTTTT.

This chain connects TRBV12-3 or TRBV12-4 to TRBJ1-2, with D possibly TRBD1 on 5 matching bases. CDR3 length: 11 amino acids. V shed 6 bases and J shed 7 bases, with 9 bases lying between them. Here the CDR3 DNA reads TGTGCCAGCAGCAGGGATAGTGGCTACACCTTC. Translation gives CASSRDSGYTF.

In its sample, this clone was seen once. CDR3 amino acids: CAINAGTGPNSPLHF. The CDR3 coding sequence is TGTGCCATCAACGCCGGGACAGGTCCCAATTCACCCCTCCACTTT. The chain links TRBV10-3 to TRBJ1-6; TRBD1 aligns across 8 bases. This CDR3 comprises 15 residues. J lost 7 bases, V lost 7 bases, and 9 bases had no gene match. Germline V gene data show CDR1 as ENHRY and CDR2 as SYGVKD.

The V call is TRBV11-2, the J call TRBJ1-1, with D possibly TRBD1 on 5 matching bases. CDR1 and CDR2 (germline): SGHAT, FQNNGV. This CDR3 has 14 amino acids. The V gene lost 1 base and the J gene lost 5 bases, with 11 bases spanning the gap. The chain's CDR3 is CASSLARGRTEAFF. The CDR3 bases are TGTGCCAGCAGCTTAGCGCGGGGGAGAACTGAAGCTTTCTTT.

Of note for this clone: At one end, the junction sequence differs from germline, possibly due to a read error. The rearrangement uses TRBV28 and TRBJ1-5, with D unresolved. The CDR3 contains 16 residues. Germline V gene lookup returns CDR1 MDHEN and CDR2 SYDVKM. The chain's CDR3 is CATSLSQVNSNQPQHF. The CDR3 nucleotides read TGTGCCACCAGTCTTTCGCAGGTAAATAGCAATCAGCCCCAGCATTTT.

The CDR3 is CATSDSRGSNQPQHF. In DNA, the CDR3 is TGTGCCACCAGTGATTCCAGGGGTAGCAATCAGCCCCAGCATTTT. The chain joins TRBV24-1 to TRBJ1-5; the D gene is possibly TRBD1 (6 bases). The CDR3 has 15 residues. V was clipped by 2 bases and J by 0 bases, with 7 bases between them. Germline values: CDR1 KGHDR, CDR2 SFDVKD.

The rearrangement uses TRBV4-2 and TRBJ2-7; D is possibly TRBD2 (5 bases). V was cut by 0 bases and J by 6 bases, with 24 bases left in between. Germline CDR1 LGHNA, CDR2 YNFKEQ. The CDR3 consists of 18 residues. The CDR3 DNA follows: TGTGCCAGCAGCCAAGAGGCACCACCGGGCCGAGGAGGACCCGAGCAGTACTTC. Translation gives CASSQEAPPGRGGPEQYF.

The table lists this clone with a count of one. The V call is TRBV27, the J call TRBJ2-2; 12 nucleotides agree with TRBD2. This CDR3 has 16 amino acids. V was clipped by 8 bases and J by 0 bases; unmatched bases: 4. Germline-derived CDR1 and CDR2 are MNHEY and SMNVEV (reference sequence). CDR3 in amino acids: CASSTSGRTNTGELFF. In DNA form, the CDR3 reads TGTGCCAGCTCCACTAGCGGGAGGACGAACACCGGGGAGCTGTTTTTT.

The chain is built from TRBV5-4 and TRBJ1-1; D may be TRBD1 (5 bases). The ends were cut back, 0 bases at V and 5 bases at J, with 14 bases in the middle. The CDR3 spans 15 residues. Germline V gene lookup returns CDR1 SGHNT and CDR2 YYREEE (reference sequence). The CDR3 coding sequence is TGTGCCAGCAGCTTGGCCAGTCAGGGTAGAACTGAAGCTTTCTTT. Translation: CASSLASQGRTEAFF.

The CDR3 region is CASSFAVGNSPLHF. CDR3 sequence (DNA): TGTGCCAGCAGCTTTGCGGTGGGCAATTCACCCCTCCACTTT. The rearrangement uses TRBV11-1 and TRBJ1-6; D not resolved. Germline loops: CDR1 SGHAT, CDR2 FQDESV (reference sequence). Trimming cost V 3 bases and J 7 bases, with 10 bases left between them. This CDR3 region has 14 residues.

The chain uses TRBV10-3 and TRBJ2-1; 15 bases are shared with TRBD2. CDR1 and CDR2 (germline): ENHRY, SYGVKD. V lost 6 bases to trimming and J lost 9 bases; unmatched junction nucleotides: 3. The CDR3 length is 14 residues. The CDR3 is CAISGTSGGPEQFF. Here the CDR3 DNA reads TGTGCCATCAGCGGGACTAGCGGGGGGCCTGAGCAGTTCTTC.

V usage is TRBV28 and J usage is TRBJ1-6; D is unclear. The CDR3 consists of 18 residues. Germline V gene data show CDR1 as MDHEN and CDR2 as SYDVKM. Trimming pared 1 base from V and 10 bases from J, leaving 23 bases between. The CDR3 region has the DNA TGTGCCAGCAGTTTATCCAGCCCCCTTCTCGGGTACAGATCACCCCTCCACTTT. Its translation: CASSLSSPLLGYRSPLHF.

This sequence joins TRBV29-1 and TRBJ1-1; D is ambiguous. This CDR3 has 12 residues. V gave up 7 bases and J gave up 7 bases, with 16 bases separating them. In germline, CDR1 is SQVTM, CDR2 ANQGSEA. DNA of the CDR3: TGCAGCGCCTCAGGAGCGGGATTTGAAGCTTTCTTT. It translates to CSASGAGFEAFF.

The genes are TRBV19 and TRBJ1-2, with unresolved D. The CDR3 sequence is 13 residues long. Germline lookup yields CDR1 LNHDA and CDR2 SQIVND (reference sequence). V was cut by 9 bases and J by 5 bases, with 16 bases left in between. CDR3 DNA sequence: TGTGCCAGCTCGCTTCAGATACCGTATGGCTACACCTTC. Translating it yields CASSLQIPYGYTF.

This clone was seen a single time. The J gene is TRBJ1-2, the V gene TRBV3-1 (or the pseudogene TRBV3-2); D is ambiguous. With 4 bases removed from V and 12 bases from J, the gap between germline ends came to 21 bases. CDR3 length: 14 residues. Per germline, CDR1 LGHDT and CDR2 YNNKEL (reference sequence). DNA of the CDR3: TGTGCCAGCAGCCTAAAAGGTACAGCCGGTAGCGACACCTTC. It codes for CASSLKGTAGSDTF.

The chain links TRBV30 to TRBJ2-3; 7 nucleotides line up with TRBD1. The CDR3 extends over 19 amino acids. CDR1 is GTSNPN and CDR2 is SVGIG in the germline V gene (reference sequence). The V segment lost 2 bases and the J segment 0 bases; nucleotides outside the gene matches: 17. The CDR3 loop is CAWSTKWGKTGKSTDTQYF. The CDR3 coding sequence is TGTGCCTGGAGTACAAAATGGGGGAAGACAGGGAAGAGCACAGATACGCAGTATTTT.

The chain couples TRBV28 to TRBJ1-5; D gene uncertain. Germline V gene sequence: CDR1 MDHEN, CDR2 SYDVKM. The CDR3 has 13 amino acids. V lost 6 bases, J lost 0 bases, and 6 bases lay in between. This chain's CDR3 is CASRKVSNQPQHF. The CDR3 DNA reads TGTGCCAGCAGAAAAGTTAGCAATCAGCCCCAGCATTTT.

V is TRBV3-1 (or the pseudogene TRBV3-2) and J is TRBJ1-2, with 8 positions matching TRBD1. V gave up 0 bases and J gave up 8 bases; unmatched junction bases: 8. This CDR3 comprises 15 residues. Germline CDR1 is LGHDT and CDR2 is YNNKEL (reference sequence). The CDR3 here is CASSQDRGQTGGYTF. The CDR3 nucleotides are TGTGCCAGCAGCCAAGACAGGGGGCAAACAGGAGGCTACACCTTC.

The gene calls are TRBV5-1 and TRBJ1-2; TRBD1 agrees at 10 bases. This CDR3 comprises 17 residues. Germline V gene lookup returns CDR1 SGHRS and CDR2 YFSETQ. V was pared by 4 bases and J by 0 bases, with 9 bases of the junction left unmatched. The CDR3 spells CASSGWDRGRTNYGYTF. The DNA for the CDR3 is TGCGCCAGCAGCGGATGGGACAGGGGTCGAACTAACTATGGCTACACCTTC.

The chain combines TRBV19 with TRBJ2-1, with TRBD1 matching over 7 bases. V trimming: 4 bases; J trimming: 7 bases; junction bases outside the gene matches: 7. CDR3 size: 14 residues. Germline-derived CDR1 and CDR2 are LNHDA and SQIVND (reference sequence). The CDR3 protein is CASSTALQGNEQFF. CDR3 coding DNA: TGTGCCAGTAGTACAGCCTTACAGGGGAATGAGCAGTTCTTC.

The CDR3 spells CASSSSVGGTQETQYF. The CDR3 bases are TGCGCCAGCAGCTCCAGTGTTGGGGGCACCCAAGAGACCCAGTACTTC. The chain uses TRBV5-1 and TRBJ2-5, with D perhaps matching TRBD1 (6 bases). The CDR3 runs 16 residues. Germline values: CDR1 SGHRS, CDR2 YFSETQ. V lost 3 bases and J lost 1, with 16 bases in between. The whole variable domain, remainder taken from reference TRBV5-1 and TRBJ2-5, is KAGVTQTPRYLIKTRGQQVTLSCSPISGHRSVSWYQQTPGQGLQFLFEYFSETQRNKGNFPGRFSGRQFSNSRSEMNVSTLELGDSALYLCASSSSVGGTQETQYFGPGTRLLVL.

J is TRBJ2-1 and V is TRBV24-1; 10 nucleotides agree with TRBD1. Per germline, CDR1 KGHDR and CDR2 SFDVKD. The length of the CDR3 is 18 residues. The V segment lost 1 base and the J segment 1 base; nucleotides outside the gene matches: 6. CDR3 region: CATSDLGRGQGSYNEQFF. The CDR3 DNA reads as TGTGCCACCAGTGATTTAGGTAGGGGACAGGGGTCCTACAATGAGCAGTTCTTC.

The chain carries TRBV19 and TRBJ2-1; TRBD2 is a possible D gene (5 bases). The length of the CDR3 is 15 residues. Germline CDR1 reads LNHDA; CDR2 reads SQIVND (reference sequence). V gave up 3 bases and J gave up 4 bases, with 13 bases separating them. The CDR3 region has the DNA TGTGCCAGTAGTATTTCAGCGGCCGGATACAATGAGCAGTTCTTC. As protein: CASSISAAGYNEQFF.

This chain's CDR3 is CASRKTGAGEQYF. CDR3 nucleotide sequence: TGTGCCAGCAGAAAGACGGGAGCAGGCGAGCAGTACTTC. The chain is built from TRBV28 and TRBJ2-7; D perhaps matches TRBD2 (6 bases). The CDR3 extends over 13 amino acids. The germline V and J ends were trimmed by 6 bases and 6 bases, with 15 bases remaining between them. Germline CDR1 and CDR2: MDHEN and SYDVKM.

V is TRBV5-5 and J is TRBJ1-2, with D hard to call. Looked up from germline, CDR1 is SGHKS and CDR2 is YYEKEE (reference sequence). The CDR3 has 15 residues. Trimming cost V 0 bases and J 3 bases, with 12 bases left between them. The chain's CDR3 is CASSLVPTRDYGYTF. CDR3 bases: TGTGCCAGCAGCTTGGTTCCCACGAGGGACTATGGCTACACCTTC.

This chain joins TRBV30 and TRBJ1-2; 8 bases are a match to TRBD1. The ends lost 3 bases at V and 4 bases at J; junction bases unmatched: 10. The CDR3 totals 15 residues. Germline CDR1 and CDR2: GTSNPN and SVGIG (reference sequence). This CDR3 reads CAWSLGAGGLYGYTF. The CDR3 DNA follows: TGTGCCTGGAGCCTAGGGGCAGGGGGCCTCTATGGCTACACCTTC.

This clone was found a few times. The chain recombines TRBV9 with TRBJ2-4; possibly TRBD1 for D (5 bases). From germline, CDR1 is SGDLS and CDR2 YYNGEE. This CDR3 is 14 amino acids long. With 5 bases removed from V and 4 bases from J, the gap between germline ends came to 13 bases. The chain's CDR3 is CASSSDTQKNIQYF. The CDR3 DNA reads TGTGCCAGCAGTTCGGACACCCAGAAAAACATTCAGTACTTC.

This chain connects TRBV24-1 to TRBJ1-5; 8 bases agree with TRBD1. J gave up 6 bases and V 5 bases, and 2 bases lay outside the gene matches. CDR1 is KGHDR and CDR2 is SFDVKD in the germline V gene. CDR3 length: 13 amino acids. DNA for the CDR3: TGTGCCACCAGTGGGCAGGGGGCTCAGCCCCAGCATTTT. It yields the protein CATSGQGAQPQHF.

The V and J genes are TRBV7-3 and TRBJ2-2; 12 bases are shared with TRBD2. J lost 3 bases, V lost 1 base, and 6 bases had no gene match. Germline assignment: CDR1 SGHTA and CDR2 FQGTGA. The CDR3 covers 18 residues. CDR3 in DNA: TGTGCCAGCAGCTTAATGGCTAGCGGGAGGGGGTACACCGGGGAGCTGTTTTTT. Protein product: CASSLMASGRGYTGELFF.

The gene calls are TRBV28 and TRBJ2-2; 7 positions match TRBD1. The J segment lost 4 bases and the V segment lost 8 bases, leaving 10 bases of the junction unmatched. Germline V lookup: CDR1 MDHEN, CDR2 SYDVKM. This CDR3 contains 15 residues. CDR3 coding DNA: TGTGCCAGCCGTATCGGGACAGCAAGCACCGGGGAGCTGTTTTTT. Protein sequence: CASRIGTASTGELFF.

The chain recombines TRBV18 with TRBJ1-3; D is unclear. The germline V gene encodes CDR1 KGHSH and CDR2 LQKENI. Trimming pared 5 bases from V and 0 bases from J, leaving 11 bases between. The CDR3 contains 15 residues. The CDR3 nucleotides are TGTGCCAGCTCAAACGTTGGGAGCTCTGGAAACACCATATATTTT. This translates into CASSNVGSSGNTIYF.

This clone has a single count. The chain carries TRBV6-1 and TRBJ2-3, with 9 bases lining up with TRBD2. The germline gives CDR1 MNHNS, CDR2 SASEGT. The CDR3 runs 15 residues. Unmatched junction bases numbered 3, after V lost 3 bases and J lost 2 bases. The CDR3 sequence: CASSDRLAVTDTQYF. For the CDR3, the DNA is TGTGCCAGCAGTGATAGACTAGCGGTCACAGATACGCAGTATTTT.